This T cell receptor (beta chain) was identified during a study of blood T cell repertoires in COVID-19. Study processing details: Estimates of nucleated cell counts were drawn from the amplification of reference gene primers. Sequenced by immunoSEQ multiplex PCR; TCRdb stores in-frame clones only, minus some. V and J calls and clone size are those listed in that table; D and trimming were worked out from the DNA. The sample shows about 150,000 clones, roughly 81% of them seen only once. While infection was still active, Seattle patients were enrolled and then followed longitudinally. The sample taken for sequencing was peripheral blood. This sequence originates from a woman aged 55 to 70 with COVID-19, enrolled during active disease.

CDR3 in DNA: TGTGCCAGTAGTCAAGGACAGGGTGGTCAGCCCCAGCATTTT. Translating it yields CASSQGQGGQPQHF. The chain joins TRBV19 to TRBJ1-5; 8 bases line up with TRBD1. The CDR3 consists of 14 residues. J lost 6 bases, V lost 5 bases, and 6 bases had no gene match. In germline, CDR1 is LNHDA, CDR2 SQIVND (reference sequence). The entire variable domain, with the rest obtained from reference TRBV19 and TRBJ1-5, is as follows: DGGITQSPKYLFRKEGQNVTLSCEQNLNHDAMYWYRQDPGQGLRLIYYSQIVNDFQKGDIAEGYSVSREKKESFPLTVTSAQKNPTAFYLCASSQGQGGQPQHFGDGTRLSIL.